These 23 T cell receptor beta chains were sequenced from one sample in a study of lymphopenia after photon versus proton radiotherapy. Here immunoSEQ multiplex PCR was the method, and the copy in TCRdb shows in-frame clones only, minus some. This sample has more than 20,000 clones, with 85% found just once. Sequencing was performed on peripheral blood, taken from a patient treated with photon-based radiotherapy. All receptors derive from a man between 60 and 75 years old with pancreatic cancer.

This clone was seen a single time. The chain is built from TRBV7-9 and TRBJ1-1; D remains ambiguous. CDR1 is SEHNR, CDR2 FQNEAQ, per germline (reference sequence). V gave up 3 bases and J gave up 6 bases, with 8 bases separating them. The CDR3 is 12 amino acids. CDR3 coding DNA: TGTGCCAGCAGCTTTGATTCCGCTGAAGCTTTCTTT. Translating it yields CASSFDSAEAFF.

CDR3: CASSYSIYQGEFF. In DNA form, the CDR3 reads TGTGCCAGCAGTTACTCGATTTATCAGGGCGAGTTCTTC. The chain uses TRBV6-5 and TRBJ2-1; TRBD1 might be the D (5 bases). Trimming left V 0 bases short and J 14 bases short, with 14 bases between. The CDR3 covers 13 residues. CDR1 MNHEY and CDR2 SVGAGI come from the germline V gene.

The rearrangement links TRBV29-1 to TRBJ2-1; TRBD2 aligns across 12 bases. Germline CDR1 reads SQVTM; CDR2 reads ANQGSEA. Trimming at V came to 0 bases and at J to 2 bases, leaving 11 bases not matched to a gene. The CDR3 loop spans 19 amino acids. The CDR3 is CSVEESSGGASLPYNEQFF. The CDR3 DNA reads TGCAGCGTTGAAGAGTCTAGCGGGGGGGCTTCTCTACCCTACAATGAGCAGTTCTTC.

This clone was recorded once. J is TRBJ2-1 and V is TRBV27, with 10 bases fitting TRBD2. CDR1 is MNHEY and CDR2 is SMNVEV in the germline V gene (reference sequence). CDR3 length: 17 amino acids. With 5 bases clipped from V and 5 bases from J, the junction kept 12 bases outside the gene matches. The CDR3 region has the DNA TGTGCCAGCAGTCGAACATCCTCTAGCGGGGGCAACAATGAGCAGTTCTTC. This gives the protein CASSRTSSSGGNNEQFF.

The V call is TRBV7-6, the J call TRBJ1-1, with D hard to call. There are 14 residues in the CDR3. The V end was cut by 6 bases, the J end by 1 base, with 12 bases between. The germline V gene has CDR1 SGHVS and CDR2 FNYEAQ. CDR3 sequence reads: CASRPTRRNTEAFF. The CDR3 bases are TGTGCCAGCAGACCTACCCGACGGAACACTGAAGCTTTCTTT.

The gene calls are TRBV5-8 and TRBJ1-5; a weak D match, TRBD1 (5 bases). There are 13 residues in the CDR3. CDR1 and CDR2 from the germline V gene are SGHTS and YDEGEE. V gave up 2 bases and J gave up 5 bases, with 8 bases separating them. CDR3 nucleotide sequence: TGTGCCAGCAGCTTTGACAGAGATCAGCCCCAGCATTTT. Encoded protein: CASSFDRDQPQHF. Full variable domain (outside the CDR3, taken from reference TRBV5-8 and TRBJ1-5): EAGVTQSPTHLIKTRGQQATLRCSPISGHTSVYWYQQALGLGLQFLLWYDEGEERNRGNFPPRFSGRQFPNYSSELNVNALELEDSALYLCASSFDRDQPQHFGDGTRLSIL.

The chain uses TRBV7-2 and TRBJ2-7; 9 bases map to TRBD1. The V segment lost 5 bases and the J segment 4 bases; nucleotides outside the gene matches: 6. CDR1 SGHTA and CDR2 FQGNSA come from the germline V gene. CDR3 length equals 14 residues. The CDR3 here is CASSIEGQGYEQYF. CDR3 bases: TGTGCCAGCAGCATAGAGGGACAGGGTTACGAGCAGTACTTC.

The chain is built from TRBV19 and TRBJ1-5, with D perhaps TRBD1 (5 bases). This CDR3 has 17 residues. Between the trimmed V and J ends, which lost 3 bases and 3 bases, there was a span of 18 bases. The germline gives CDR1 LNHDA, CDR2 SQIVND (reference sequence). Written as DNA, the CDR3 is TGTGCCAGTAGTATCGCTCGGGGCCCTAGATACAATCAGCCCCAGCATTTT. This translates into CASSIARGPRYNQPQHF. Full variable domain (missing parts from reference TRBV19 and TRBJ1-5): DGGITQSPKYLFRKEGQNVTLSCEQNLNHDAMYWYRQDPGQGLRLIYYSQIVNDFQKGDIAEGYSVSREKKESFPLTVTSAQKNPTAFYLCASSIARGPRYNQPQHFGDGTRLSIL.

This chain links TRBV5-6 with TRBJ2-7; 8 nucleotides match TRBD1. Trimming at V came to 3 bases and at J to 5 bases, leaving 4 bases not matched to a gene. Germline loops: CDR1 SGHDT, CDR2 YYEEEE. The CDR3 sequence is 13 residues long. The CDR3 is CASSWDRSDEQYF. The CDR3 DNA follows: TGTGCCAGCAGCTGGGACAGGTCTGACGAGCAGTACTTC. Combining the CDR3 with reference TRBV5-6 and TRBJ2-7 gives the whole variable domain DAGVTQSPTHLIKTRGQQVTLRCSPKSGHDTVSWYQQALGQGPQFIFQYYEEEERQRGNFPDRFSGHQFPNYSSELNVNALLLGDSALYLCASSWDRSDEQYFGPGTRLTVT.

J is TRBJ1-5 and V is TRBV7-8; D remains unclear. This CDR3 region has 15 residues. V dropped 5 bases and J dropped 0 bases, with 11 bases sitting between them. Germline CDR1 is SGHVS and CDR2 is FQNEAQ. CDR3 protein: CASSLYTDSNQPQHF. CDR3 in DNA: TGTGCCAGCAGCCTATACACAGATAGCAATCAGCCCCAGCATTTT.

This chain connects TRBV5-4 to TRBJ2-7; tentatively, D is TRBD1 or TRBD2 (5 bases each). The V and J ends lost 3 bases and 4 bases respectively, with 20 bases between them. Germline CDR1 reads SGHNT; CDR2 reads YYREEE (reference sequence). This CDR3 spans 16 amino acids. CDR3 DNA sequence: TGTGCCAGCAGCTCGGGGCCATTGGGGGACCCTTACGAGCAGTACTTC. Encoded protein: CASSSGPLGDPYEQYF. Full variable domain (outside the CDR3, taken from reference TRBV5-4 and TRBJ2-7): ETGVTQSPTHLIKTRGQQVTLRCSSQSGHNTVSWYQQALGQGPQFIFQYYREEENGRGNFPPRFSGLQFPNYSSELNVNALELDDSALYLCASSSGPLGDPYEQYFGPGTRLTVT.

The V call is TRBV5-6, the J call TRBJ1-4; TRBD1 might be the D (5 bases). The germline V gene encodes CDR1 SGHDT and CDR2 YYEEEE. Trimming removed 6 bases at V and 8 bases at J, with 23 bases between. The CDR3 has 16 residues. The DNA for the CDR3 is TGTGCCAGCATGCAATCGTGGGGGATGGCGAGCGAAAAACTGTTTTTT. Translation gives CASMQSWGMASEKLFF. The full variable domain, completed using reference TRBV5-6 and TRBJ1-4, is DAGVTQSPTHLIKTRGQQVTLRCSPKSGHDTVSWYQQALGQGPQFIFQYYEEEERQRGNFPDRFSGHQFPNYSSELNVNALLLGDSALYLCASMQSWGMASEKLFFGSGTQLSVL.

The table lists this clone with a few counts. This chain connects TRBV18 to TRBJ2-7; no definite D call. This CDR3 has 12 residues. Germline lookup yields CDR1 KGHSH and CDR2 LQKENI. The V and J ends lost 3 bases and 5 bases respectively, with 8 bases between them. The CDR3 coding sequence is TGTGCCAGCTCACCGGCATCGGACGAGCAGTACTTC. Translated, it gives CASSPASDEQYF. Variable domain in full (rest from reference TRBV18 and TRBJ2-7): NAGVMQNPRHLVRRRGQEARLRCSPMKGHSHVYWYRQLPEEGLKFMVYLQKENIIDESGMPKERFSAEFPKEGPSILRIQQVVRGDSAAYFCASSPASDEQYFGPGTRLTVT.

This clone was seen only a few times. The V call is TRBV14, the J call TRBJ2-2; 8 bases match TRBD2. The germline V gene encodes CDR1 SGHDN and CDR2 FVKESK. J was trimmed by 6 bases and V by 4 bases; bases with no gene match: 7. The length of the CDR3 is 15 residues. In nucleotides, the CDR3 is TGTGCCAGCAGCCGACTTACTAGCGGCTCCGGGGAGCTGTTTTTT. Amino acid sequence: CASSRLTSGSGELFF.

The gene calls are TRBV27 and TRBJ2-7; D ambiguous. Deletions cut 5 bases from V and 1 base from J, with 12 bases between. The CDR3 sequence is 14 residues long. Germline CDR1 is MNHEY and CDR2 is SMNVEV (reference sequence). The CDR3 nucleotides are TGTGCCAGCAGTCCCTTTCCCGGATCCTACGAGCAGTACTTC. Residues: CASSPFPGSYEQYF.

The chain uses TRBV7-9 and TRBJ2-5; D is possibly TRBD2 (6 bases). This CDR3 has 14 residues. Germline V gene data show CDR1 as SEHNR and CDR2 as FQNEAQ (reference sequence). V was cut by 0 bases and J by 1 base, with 6 bases left in between. The CDR3 nucleotides are TGTGCCAGCAGCTTAGCGGGGGGCCAAGAGACCCAGTACTTC. This gives the protein CASSLAGGQETQYF.

The chain is built from TRBV7-2 and TRBJ1-2; D ambiguous. The CDR3 spans 14 residues. The V end was cut by 4 bases, the J end by 5 bases, with 14 bases between. The V gene's germline CDR1 is SGHTA and CDR2 FQGNSA. CDR3 bases: TGTGCCAGCAGCTCTTCACGGGGTATTTATGGCTACACCTTC. It yields the protein CASSSSRGIYGYTF.

The chain has TRBV6-5 and TRBJ2-5; 7 bases match TRBD2. Unmatched junction bases numbered 9, after V lost 0 bases and J lost 5 bases. This CDR3 has 16 amino acids. Germline V gene data show CDR1 as MNHEY and CDR2 as SVGAGI. CDR3 loop: CASSYSGAGAGETQYF. In DNA, the CDR3 is TGTGCCAGCAGTTACTCCGGGGCCGGAGCGGGGGAGACCCAGTACTTC.

The V call is TRBV5-4, the J call TRBJ2-5; D is ambiguous. V was shortened by 1 base and J by 5 bases, with 9 bases between the two germline ends. Germline CDR1 is SGHNT and CDR2 is YYREEE (reference sequence). The CDR3 covers 13 residues. Here the CDR3 reads CASSLTGSETQYF. CDR3 coding DNA: TGTGCCAGCAGCTTGACGGGTTCGGAGACCCAGTACTTC.

J is TRBJ1-3 and V is TRBV11-1; D is ambiguous. CDR1 is SGHAT and CDR2 is FQDESV in the germline V gene (reference sequence). CDR3 length: 14 residues. V lost 4 bases to trimming and J lost 0 bases, with 7 bases between them. The CDR3 nucleotides read TGTGCCAGCAGCTCCGGCTTCTCTGGAAACACCATATATTTT. The encoded protein is CASSSGFSGNTIYF.

This clone was detected once. This chain links TRBV4-1 with TRBJ2-3; D is ambiguous. V lost 3 bases and J 4 bases, leaving 5 bases between the germline ends. This CDR3 region has 12 residues. Germline V gene sequence: CDR1 MGHRA, CDR2 YSYEKL. CDR3 coding DNA: TGCGCCAGCAGCCACCCCGCAGATACGCAGTATTTT. Protein product: CASSHPADTQYF.

V and J are TRBV5-1 and TRBJ1-1; TRBD1 agrees at 8 bases. The J segment lost 5 bases and the V segment lost 6 bases, leaving 9 bases of the junction unmatched. The CDR3 is made up of 14 amino acids. The germline CDR1 and CDR2 sequences are SGHRS and YFSETQ. Here the CDR3 DNA reads TGCGCCAGCACCAAAGACACAGGGGGGACTGAAGCTTTCTTT. It translates to CASTKDTGGTEAFF.

The chain recombines TRBV7-9 with TRBJ2-5; D is perhaps TRBD1 or TRBD2 (5 bases each). Trimming stripped 4 bases from V and 2 bases from J, with 20 bases between. The CDR3 extends over 17 amino acids. Germline values: CDR1 SEHNR, CDR2 FQNEAQ (reference sequence). The CDR3 spells CASSSMGAGNRQETQYF. CDR3 sequence (DNA): TGTGCCAGCAGCTCTATGGGAGCAGGGAATCGTCAAGAGACCCAGTACTTC.